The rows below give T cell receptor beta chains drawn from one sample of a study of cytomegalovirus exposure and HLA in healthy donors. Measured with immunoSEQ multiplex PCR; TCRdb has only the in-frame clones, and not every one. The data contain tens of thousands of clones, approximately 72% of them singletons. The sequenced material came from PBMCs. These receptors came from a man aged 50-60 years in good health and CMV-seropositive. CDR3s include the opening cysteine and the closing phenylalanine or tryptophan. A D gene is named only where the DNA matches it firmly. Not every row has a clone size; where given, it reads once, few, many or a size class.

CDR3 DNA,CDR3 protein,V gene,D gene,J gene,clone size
TGCGCCAGCAGCCCCCTGGGACTAGCGGCTAGCACAGATACGCAGTATTTT,CASSPLGLAASTDTQYF,TRBV4-1,TRBD2,TRBJ2-3,.
TGTGCCTGGAGCGGGGGAAGCTTCTCCTATGGCTACACCTTC,CAWSGGSFSYGYTF,TRBV30,.,TRBJ1-2,once
TGTGCCAGTTCAGGGCAGGGGCAAGAGACCCAGTACTTC,CASSGQGQETQYF,TRBV18,.,TRBJ2-5,.
TGCGCCAGCAGCCACTCAGGGCCGAACGGGGGCTACGAGCAGTACTTC,CASSHSGPNGGYEQYF,TRBV4-1,.,TRBJ2-7,.
TGTGCCGCCAGTTTGCAGGGGGCGCCTGGGGGGACCCAGTACTTC,CAASLQGAPGGTQYF,TRBV15,TRBD1,TRBJ2-5,.
TGTGCCAGCAGCAGCGACAGGGAAAGCAATCAGCCCCAGCATTTT,CASSSDRESNQPQHF,TRBV21-1,.,TRBJ1-5,.
TGTGCCAGCAGCTTCGGACTGATGAACACTGAAGCTTTCTTT,CASSFGLMNTEAFF,TRBV11-1,.,TRBJ1-1,few
TGTGCCAGCATCCCTAGGGCCAGGACAGGGGGCGCAGTTAACTATGGCTACACCTTC,CASIPRARTGGAVNYGYTF,TRBV11-2,TRBD1,TRBJ1-2,.
TGTGCCAGCAGTTTGGAGCCTATAGACGGGTATTACAATGAGCACCTCTTC,CASSLEPIDGYYNEHLF,TRBV28,.,TRBJ2-1,few
TGTGCCAGCAGTGAAGAAGCAGGGCCCTCAGATACGCAGTATTTT,CASSEEAGPSDTQYF,TRBV6-1,.,TRBJ2-3,few
TGTGCCAGCAGTCTCCGGACAGGGGGCTCCTACGAGCAGTACTTC,CASSLRTGGSYEQYF,TRBV27,TRBD1,TRBJ2-7,.
TGTGCCAGCACCGGGACAGGTCTGGATAATTCACCCCTCCACTTT,CASTGTGLDNSPLHF,TRBV6-1,TRBD1,TRBJ1-6,.
TGTGCCAGCAGTTCGTTGGCGGGTAGTGCCGGGGAGCTGTTTTTT,CASSSLAGSAGELFF,TRBV6-1,.,TRBJ2-2,once
TGCGCCAGCAGCTCAGCGGGGGCCTACACAGATACGCAGTATTTT,CASSSAGAYTDTQYF,TRBV5-1,TRBD2,TRBJ2-3,.
TGTGCCAGCAGTTCTCTAGCGGCCAGCTCCTACGAGCAGTACTTC,CASSSLAASSYEQYF,TRBV27,TRBD2,TRBJ2-7,.
TGTGCCAGCAGTGCGGACAGAAGCCCAGATACGCAGTATTTT,CASSADRSPDTQYF,TRBV2,.,TRBJ2-3,.
TGTGCCAGCAGCCTAGGACGGGGTAGCGGGGACTACGAGCAGTACTTC,CASSLGRGSGDYEQYF,TRBV7-9,TRBD2,TRBJ2-7,.
TGTGCCAGCATTTCCCACGAGGGGGATGGCTACACCTTC,CASISHEGDGYTF,TRBV2,.,TRBJ1-2,.
TGTGCCAGTAGTATAGACGGACTAGCGGAACTCACCGGGGAGCTGTTTTTT,CASSIDGLAELTGELFF,TRBV19,TRBD2,TRBJ2-2,.
TGTGCCAGCAGTTTAGTCCCAGGGGAACAAGAGACCCAGTACTTC,CASSLVPGEQETQYF,TRBV27,.,TRBJ2-5,.
TGTGCAAGTCGCTTTAGAATCGAGGTAGCCAAAAACATTCAGTACTTC,CASRFRIEVAKNIQYF,TRBV12-2,.,TRBJ2-4,.
TGTGCCAGCAGACAAACCCGACAGGGGGCCTCAAACACCGGGGAGCTGTTTTTT,CASRQTRQGASNTGELFF,TRBV11-2,TRBD1,TRBJ2-2,once
TGTGCCAGCAGTTTATACAGGGCAACTAATGAAAAACTGTTTTTT,CASSLYRATNEKLFF,TRBV27,.,TRBJ1-4,.
TGTGCCAGCAGCTTAAGGGGACAGGGGAATACGCAGTATTTT,CASSLRGQGNTQYF,TRBV7-3,TRBD1,TRBJ2-3,once
TGCGCCAGCAGTGAAATGAGAGATACGCAGTATTTT,CASSEMRDTQYF,TRBV10-2,.,TRBJ2-3,.
TGTGCCAGCTCACCTCTAGGGACTAGTTCAGATACGCAGTATTTT,CASSPLGTSSDTQYF,TRBV18,TRBD2,TRBJ2-3,.
TGTGCCAGTAGTAATGGCGGGATGGCAGATACGCAGTATTTT,CASSNGGMADTQYF,TRBV19,.,TRBJ2-3,few
TGTGCCAGCAGTTCCCCTGGGACAGGGGAAAACATTCAGTACTTC,CASSSPGTGENIQYF,TRBV6-5,TRBD1,TRBJ2-4,.
TGTGCCAGCAGAGCTCGACAGGGAGTACAGCCCCAGCATTTT,CASRARQGVQPQHF,TRBV2,TRBD1,TRBJ1-5,.
TGTGCCAGCAGCACGAAGGTTACAGGAGAGATCAACTATGGCTACACCTTC,CASSTKVTGEINYGYTF,TRBV5-5,.,TRBJ1-2,.
TGTGCCAGCAGCCCTCAGGGATCCTATGGCTACACCTTC,CASSPQGSYGYTF,TRBV11-2,.,TRBJ1-2,.
TGTGCCAGTAGTGACCGGACAGGGGGTACTGAAGCTTTCTTT,CASSDRTGGTEAFF,TRBV19,TRBD1,TRBJ1-1,once
TGTGCCAGCTCAAAACAGAACGGTGAAGCTTTCTTT,CASSKQNGEAFF,TRBV18,.,TRBJ1-1,.
TGCGCCAGCAGCCGCGTCGGGACTAGCGGAGGGCAAGAGACCCAGTACTTC,CASSRVGTSGGQETQYF,TRBV4-1,TRBD2,TRBJ2-5,.
TGCGCCAGCAGCTTGACTAGCGGCCAAGAGACCCAGTACTTC,CASSLTSGQETQYF,TRBV5-1,TRBD2,TRBJ2-5,.
TGTGCCAGCTCACCAGGGACAGGGGGCGGACAGCCCCAGCATTTT,CASSPGTGGGQPQHF,TRBV18,TRBD1,TRBJ1-5,.
TGTGCCAGCAGCTTACCCACAGGGGGTCTCCAGAACACCGGGGAGCTGTTTTTT,CASSLPTGGLQNTGELFF,TRBV7-8,TRBD1,TRBJ2-2,.